These 20 T cell receptor beta chains share one sample of origin, sequenced in a study of T cells in Graves' hyperthyroidism and ophthalmopathy. The CDR3 regions of TCR beta were amplified from RNA transcripts. A first-round RT-PCR of the TCR CDR3 used the HTBI primer set. TCRdb reprocessed the multiplex PCR reads with MiXCR, giving one entry per CDR3 protein. The repertoire holds almost 600,000 distinct CDR3 sequences, with 11% to 15% as singletons. Specimen: blood. These receptors were obtained from a woman in her twenties or thirties with Graves' hyperthyroidism that later progressed to Graves' ophthalmopathy.

This clonotype showed up many times. In DNA, the CDR3 is TGCAGTGGGGCGACTAGCGGTTACAATGAGCAGTTCTTC. It translates to CSGATSGYNEQFF. The chain combines TRBV20-1 with TRBJ2-1; 9 nucleotides align to TRBD2. Losses at the gene ends were 7 bases for V and 4 bases for J; bases not matched to a gene: 5. The CDR3 extends over 13 amino acids. Germline CDR1 reads DFQATT; CDR2 reads SNEGSKA (reference sequence).

This clonotype was observed many times. The chain recombines TRBV20-1 with TRBJ1-2; the D is unclear. Trimming took 0 bases from V and 2 from J, leaving 10 bases between them. Germline CDR1 reads DFQATT; CDR2 reads SNEGSKA (reference sequence). The CDR3 consists of 14 residues. The CDR3, as DNA: TGCAGTGCTAGAGATCGTAGCAGGAACTATGGCTACACCTTC. Translated: CSARDRSRNYGYTF.

In this sample, this clonotype turned up many times. The chain is built from TRBV5-5 and TRBJ1-1; 9 positions match TRBD1. CDR3 length equals 16 residues. J lost 2 bases, V lost 4 bases, and 9 bases had no gene match. Per the germline V gene, CDR1 is SGHKS and CDR2 is YYEKEE (reference sequence). The CDR3, as DNA: TGTGCCAGCAGCCGATCCTTGACAGGGGGTAACACTGAAGCTTTCTTT. It is translated as CASSRSLTGGNTEAFF.

This sequence joins TRBV18 and TRBJ1-1, with 7 bases fitting TRBD1. CDR3 length: 17 amino acids. Looked up from germline, CDR1 is KGHSH and CDR2 is LQKENI. J gave up 0 bases and V 1 base, and 8 bases lay outside the gene matches. CDR3 in amino acids: CASSPLGQAEMNTEAFF. CDR3 nucleotides: TGTGCCAGCTCACCACTTGGACAGGCCGAGATGAACACTGAAGCTTTCTTT.

This clonotype was counted ten times or more. The chain uses TRBV28 and TRBJ2-7, with 7 bases matching TRBD2. V dropped 4 bases and J dropped 1; count of bases not matched to a gene: 13. From germline, CDR1 is MDHEN and CDR2 SYDVKM. There are 17 residues in the CDR3. CDR3 DNA: TGTGCCAGCAGTTCCTCCGAGACTAGCCCTGAATCCTACGAGCAGTACTTC. This gives the protein CASSSSETSPESYEQYF.

In this sample, this clonotype turned up many times. The chain couples TRBV2 to TRBJ1-5; 7 nucleotides match TRBD1. Germline loops: CDR1 SNHLY, CDR2 FYNNEI. The length of the CDR3 is 15 residues. V lost 5 bases to trimming and J lost 4 bases; unmatched junction nucleotides: 8. CDR3 region: CASSSVGQQNQPQHF. CDR3 DNA sequence: TGTGCCAGCAGTTCTGTGGGACAGCAGAATCAGCCCCAGCATTTT.

This clonotype showed up just once. V usage is TRBV12-3 or TRBV12-4 and J usage is TRBJ2-2; D not resolved. V was pared by 4 bases and J by 0 bases, with 12 bases between. CDR3 size: 16 residues. CDR3 bases: TGTGCCAGCAGTTCCCGACGTAGGACGAACACCGGGGAGCTGTTTTTT. It codes for CASSSRRRTNTGELFF.

This clonotype has at least ten counts. The chain recombines TRBV7-2 with TRBJ1-2, with D uncertain. The CDR3 length is 14 residues. Germline V CDR1 and CDR2: SGHTA, FQGNSA. Deletions cut 5 bases from V and 4 bases from J, with 14 bases between. CDR3 loop: CASSRGPGTYGYTF. CDR3 bases: TGTGCCAGCAGCCGAGGTCCGGGAACCTATGGCTACACCTTC.

This clonotype was picked up many times. V usage is TRBV13 and J usage is TRBJ1-2; the D gene is possibly TRBD1 (6 bases). V dropped 5 bases and J dropped 5 bases, with 18 bases sitting between them. Germline V gene sequence: CDR1 PRHDT, CDR2 FYEKMQ (reference sequence). The CDR3 is made up of 15 amino acids. CDR3 nucleotides: TGTGCCAGCAGCCTCGCCCTACAGGGAGCGTATGGCTACACCTTC. Translated: CASSLALQGAYGYTF.

This clonotype occurred a few times. The chain recombines TRBV11-2 with TRBJ1-2; the D is unclear. This CDR3 is 14 amino acids long. The V end lost 3 bases, the J end lost 4 bases, and 12 bases lay between the germline ends. Germline V lookup: CDR1 SGHAT, CDR2 FQNNGV. The DNA of the CDR3 is TGTGCCAGCAGCTTCCGTCAGGCGTCCTATGGCTACACCTTC. This sequence encodes CASSFRQASYGYTF.

Ten or more counts support this clonotype. The V and J genes are TRBV3-1 and TRBJ2-1; no firm D call. This CDR3 region has 15 residues. Per germline, CDR1 LGHDT and CDR2 YNNKEL (reference sequence). V was pared by 0 bases and J by 2 bases, with 8 bases between. The CDR3 sequence is CASSQDGQAYNEQFF. In nucleotides, the CDR3 is TGTGCCAGCAGCCAAGATGGGCAGGCCTACAATGAGCAGTTCTTC.

This clonotype was found a few times. The chain recombines TRBV4-1 with TRBJ1-6, with a possible D match to TRBD1 (6 bases). V lost 1 base and J lost 7, with 26 bases in between. The CDR3 covers 20 residues. CDR1 MGHRA and CDR2 YSYEKL come from the germline V gene. Here the CDR3 reads CASSQGGSSRGANRNSPLHF. The CDR3 nucleotides are TGCGCCAGCAGCCAAGGGGGAAGTTCGCGGGGGGCAAATCGCAATTCACCCCTCCACTTT.

V is TRBV7-9 and J is TRBJ1-1; possible D gene TRBD1, 5 bases. Trimming stripped 1 base from V and 4 bases from J, with 16 bases between. The CDR3 is 16 residues long. Looked up from germline, CDR1 is SEHNR and CDR2 is FQNEAQ (reference sequence). CDR3 sequence: CASSLVRSSGATEAFF. Here the CDR3 DNA reads TGTGCCAGCAGCTTAGTGAGGTCCTCCGGGGCCACTGAAGCTTTCTTT. Full variable domain (outside the CDR3, taken from reference TRBV7-9 and TRBJ1-1): DTGVSQNPRHKITKRGQNVTFRCDPISEHNRLYWYRQTLGQGPEFLTYFQNEAQLEKSRLLSDRFSAERPKGSFSTLEIQRTEQGDSAMYLCASSLVRSSGATEAFFGQGTRLTVV.

The table lists this clonotype with many counts. The chain links TRBV12-3 or TRBV12-4 to TRBJ2-5, with 10 positions matching TRBD1. This CDR3 region has 14 residues. Trimming cost V 4 bases and J 2 bases; bases outside gene matches: 1. CDR3 bases: TGTGCCAGCAGTTGGACAGGGGGGCAAGAGACCCAGTACTTC. It encodes CASSWTGGQETQYF.

This clonotype was recorded many times. J is TRBJ2-7 and V is TRBV30, with 10 bases fitting TRBD2. This CDR3 region has 11 residues. CDR1 and CDR2 from the germline V gene are GTSNPN and SVGIG (reference sequence). V was pared by 7 bases and J by 7 bases, with 4 bases of the junction left unmatched. This CDR3 is CAFKREGEQYF. In DNA, the CDR3 is TGTGCCTTTAAGCGGGAGGGGGAGCAGTACTTC. Variable domain in full (rest from reference TRBV30 and TRBJ2-7): SQTIHQWPATLVQPVGSPLSLECTVEGTSNPNLYWYRQAAGRGLQLLFYSVGIGQISSEVPQNLSASRPQDRQFILSSKKLLLSDSGFYLCAFKREGEQYFGPGTRLTVT.

This clonotype was counted at least ten times. The V call is TRBV29-1, the J call TRBJ2-5; D is undetermined. This CDR3 region has 13 residues. Germline V CDR1 and CDR2: SQVTM, ANQGSEA. The V end was cut by 4 bases, the J end by 1 base, with 10 bases between. The CDR3 DNA sequence: TGCAGCGTTGTGGTAGGGCCCCAAGAGACCCAGTACTTC. Translating gives CSVVVGPQETQYF.

This clonotype was counted many times. The J gene is TRBJ2-1, the V gene TRBV28; 9 bases are shared with TRBD1. The CDR3 covers 14 residues. V shed 6 bases and J 8 bases; nucleotides not matched to a gene: 8. Germline V gene data show CDR1 as MDHEN and CDR2 as SYDVKM. CDR3 amino acids: CASSSKDRGHEQFF. The CDR3, as DNA: TGTGCCAGCAGCTCGAAGGACAGGGGTCATGAGCAGTTCTTC.

This clonotype occurred a few times. The rearrangement joins TRBV28 to TRBJ2-2; no firm D call. V lost 6 bases and J lost 4, with 15 bases in between. The germline CDR1 and CDR2 sequences are MDHEN and SYDVKM. This CDR3 contains 15 residues. This CDR3 is CASSAPTILTGELFF. Written as DNA, the CDR3 is TGTGCCAGCAGCGCACCTACAATTCTCACCGGGGAGCTGTTTTTT. The whole variable domain, filled in from reference TRBV28 and TRBJ2-2, reads DVKVTQSSRYLVKRTGEKVFLECVQDMDHENMFWYRQDPGLGLRLIYFSYDVKMKEKGDIPEGYSVSREKKERFSLILESASTNQTSMYLCASSAPTILTGELFFGEGSRLTVL.

This clonotype was picked up a small number of times. The J gene is TRBJ2-2, the V gene TRBV19; weak D call: TRBD2 (6 bases). The CDR3 is 19 amino acids. Germline V gives CDR1 LNHDA, CDR2 SQIVND (reference sequence). With 3 bases removed from V and 1 base from J, the gap between germline ends came to 21 bases. The CDR3 region is CASSIGGRRELLNTGELFF. Written as DNA, the CDR3 is TGTGCCAGTAGTATCGGGGGAAGACGGGAGTTGTTGAACACCGGGGAGCTGTTTTTT. Based on the CDR3 plus reference TRBV19 and TRBJ2-2, the full variable domain is DGGITQSPKYLFRKEGQNVTLSCEQNLNHDAMYWYRQDPGQGLRLIYYSQIVNDFQKGDIAEGYSVSREKKESFPLTVTSAQKNPTAFYLCASSIGGRRELLNTGELFFGEGSRLTVL.

This clonotype came up many times. At one end, the junction sequence differs from germline, possibly due to a read error. The gene calls are TRBV29-1 and TRBJ2-1, with D unclear. The CDR3 loop spans 16 amino acids. The germline CDR1 and CDR2 sequences are SQVTM and ANQGSEA. CDR3 sequence (DNA): TGCAGCGTTGTTTCCCCTAGGGCGAGCTCCTGCAATGAGCAGTTCTTC. It is translated as CSVVSPRASSCNEQFF.